A single sample gave rise to the 26 T cell receptor beta chains below, sequenced in a study of T cell responses to AZD1222 COVID-19 vaccine. TCRdb's table, derived via immunoSEQ multiplex PCR, lists solely in-frame clones and lacks some. Of tens of thousands of clones listed, about 87% are singletons. The sample was peripheral blood, taken on day 0 of AZD1222 vaccination. These receptors originate from an adult in good health.

The chain uses TRBV7-2 and TRBJ1-3; tentative D call: TRBD1 (5 bases). Trimming took 2 bases from V and 2 from J, leaving 16 bases between them. The CDR3 sequence is 17 residues long. Per germline, CDR1 SGHTA and CDR2 FQGNSA. In DNA form, the CDR3 reads TGTGCCAGCAGCTTAACGCCAGGGAAAAGTACTGGAAACACCATATATTTT. Its translation is CASSLTPGKSTGNTIYF.

The gene calls are TRBV27 and TRBJ1-6; possibly TRBD1 for D (5 bases). The CDR3 sequence is 13 residues long. CDR1 is MNHEY, CDR2 SMNVEV, per germline (reference sequence). V was shortened by 4 bases and J by 10 bases, with 11 bases between the two germline ends. CDR3 in DNA: TGTGCCAGCAGTTGGGCTAAGGGGTCACCCCTCCACTTT. Protein product: CASSWAKGSPLHF.

The chain links TRBV29-1 to TRBJ2-2; weak D call: TRBD1 (5 bases). Trimming removed 7 bases from V and 3 bases from J, with 9 bases in between. Looked up from germline, CDR1 is SQVTM and CDR2 is ANQGSEA. This CDR3 is 12 amino acids long. CDR3 residues: CSAEGDTGELFF. DNA of the CDR3: TGCAGCGCCGAAGGGGACACCGGGGAGCTGTTTTTT.

Only one count was recorded for this clone. The gene calls are TRBV2 and TRBJ2-5, with TRBD2 identical over 7 bases. The CDR3 sequence is 14 residues long. V lost 3 bases to trimming and J lost 2 bases; unmatched junction nucleotides: 3. The V gene's germline CDR1 is SNHLY and CDR2 FYNNEI. The CDR3 loop is CASSDQGLQETQYF. CDR3 bases: TGTGCCAGCAGTGATCAGGGACTACAAGAGACCCAGTACTTC.

V is TRBV3-1 (or the pseudogene TRBV3-2) and J is TRBJ2-7, with TRBD2 identical over 7 bases. V lost 0 bases to trimming and J lost 3 bases; unmatched junction nucleotides: 5. Germline V gene data show CDR1 as LGHDT and CDR2 as YNNKEL (reference sequence). The CDR3 has 15 residues. CDR3 amino acids: CASSQEVGLDYEQYF. DNA for the CDR3: TGTGCCAGCAGCCAAGAAGTCGGACTAGACTACGAGCAGTACTTC.

Points on this clone: This sample includes further DNA sequences coding for the same CDR3. V gene TRBV5-5 combines with J gene TRBJ1-5; D gene unclear. V shed 2 bases and J shed 6 bases, with 9 bases lying between them. The CDR3 contains 13 residues. Germline V CDR1 and CDR2: SGHKS, YYEKEE (reference sequence). CDR3 coding DNA: TGTGCCAGCAGCTTTAGTCGGGGTCAGCCCCAGCATTTT. Translating it yields CASSFSRGQPQHF.

This clone is a singleton in its sample. The chain joins TRBV6-5 to TRBJ1-6, with D perhaps matching TRBD1 (6 bases). Germline V CDR1 and CDR2: MNHEY, SVGAGI. CDR3 length: 14 amino acids. V was trimmed by 7 bases and J by 4 bases, leaving 11 bases between them. CDR3 protein: CASMSGVYNSPLHF. In DNA, the CDR3 is TGTGCCAGCATGTCAGGGGTATATAATTCACCCCTCCACTTT.

This rearrangement joins TRBV5-4 to TRBJ2-1, with TRBD1 identical over 10 bases. This CDR3 contains 13 residues. Per germline, CDR1 SGHNT and CDR2 YYREEE (reference sequence). With 4 bases clipped from V and 7 bases from J, the junction kept 2 bases outside the gene matches. DNA for the CDR3: TGTGCCAGCAGCCAGGACAGGGGGAATGAGCAGTTCTTC. Its translation: CASSQDRGNEQFF. The variable domain in full, completed from reference TRBV5-4 and TRBJ2-1, reads ETGVTQSPTHLIKTRGQQVTLRCSSQSGHNTVSWYQQALGQGPQFIFQYYREEENGRGNFPPRFSGLQFPNYSSELNVNALELDDSALYLCASSQDRGNEQFFGPGTRLTVL.

The CDR3 reads CASKGQGDYYGYTF. The CDR3 nucleotides are TGCGCCAGCAAGGGACAGGGAGATTACTATGGCTACACCTTC. This chain uses TRBV5-1 with TRBJ1-2, with 9 bases aligning to TRBD1. Germline V gene data show CDR1 as SGHRS and CDR2 as YFSETQ. The J segment lost 3 bases and the V segment lost 6 bases, leaving 6 bases of the junction unmatched. The CDR3 sequence is 14 residues long.

The chain recombines TRBV28 with TRBJ1-6, with 7 bases matching TRBD1. CDR1 is MDHEN and CDR2 is SYDVKM in the germline V gene. The trim removed 3 bases at V and 6 bases at J, leaving 2 bases unmatched. CDR3 length equals 14 residues. The CDR3 DNA is TGTGCCAGCAGTTTTCCAGGGGGTAATTCACCCCTCCACTTT. It encodes CASSFPGGNSPLHF.

CDR3 sequence reads: CSATGQGSPYEQYF. For the CDR3, the DNA is TGCAGCGCCACAGGACAGGGGTCCCCCTACGAGCAGTACTTC. The chain is built from TRBV29-1 and TRBJ2-7; 9 bases match TRBD1. With 7 bases clipped from V and 2 bases from J, the junction kept 9 bases outside the gene matches. CDR1 SQVTM and CDR2 ANQGSEA come from the germline V gene. CDR3 length equals 14 residues.

The rearrangement uses TRBV10-3 and TRBJ1-5; maybe TRBD1 (5 bases). The germline CDR1 and CDR2 sequences are ENHRY and SYGVKD. With 7 bases removed from V and 2 bases from J, the gap between germline ends came to 9 bases. The CDR3 length is 13 residues. The CDR3 region has the DNA TGTGCCATCAACGAACAGGGCAATCAGCCCCAGCATTTT. Protein: CAINEQGNQPQHF.

The V call is TRBV19, the J call TRBJ2-7; either TRBD1 or TRBD2 may supply D (5 bases each). The V end lost 3 bases, the J end lost 6 bases, and 15 bases lay between the germline ends. CDR1 and CDR2 from the germline V gene are LNHDA and SQIVND (reference sequence). CDR3 length equals 14 residues. In DNA form, the CDR3 reads TGTGCCAGTAGTATGGGGACGGACCCCGTCGAGCAGTACTTC. Translation: CASSMGTDPVEQYF.

This clone was seen once. The chain links TRBV11-2 to TRBJ1-4; D gene uncertain. V was pared by 5 bases and J by 5 bases, with 12 bases between. Per germline, CDR1 SGHAT and CDR2 FQNNGV. The CDR3 consists of 14 residues. The CDR3 loop is CASSQKTGNEKLFF. In nucleotides, the CDR3 is TGTGCCAGCAGCCAAAAGACGGGGAATGAAAAACTGTTTTTT.

V is TRBV29-1 and J is TRBJ2-7; D uncertain. There are 11 residues in the CDR3. The V gene lost 3 bases and the J gene lost 3 bases, with 6 bases spanning the gap. The V gene's germline CDR1 is SQVTM and CDR2 ANQGSEA. DNA for the CDR3: TGCAGCGTTGACACAAGCTACGAGCAGTACTTC. Its translation: CSVDTSYEQYF.

The chain combines TRBV7-9 with TRBJ2-7, with a tentative D call TRBD2 (6 bases). The length of the CDR3 is 15 residues. Between the trimmed V and J ends, which lost 5 bases and 0 bases, there was a span of 14 bases. CDR1 is SEHNR and CDR2 is FQNEAQ in the germline V gene (reference sequence). CDR3 bases: TGTGCCAGCAGCCGGGGGACTGTAGCCTCCTACGAGCAGTACTTC. Its protein is CASSRGTVASYEQYF. Full variable domain (remainder filled in from reference TRBV7-9 and TRBJ2-7): DTGVSQNPRHKITKRGQNVTFRCDPISEHNRLYWYRQTLGQGPEFLTYFQNEAQLEKSRLLSDRFSAERPKGSFSTLEIQRTEQGDSAMYLCASSRGTVASYEQYFGPGTRLTVT.

This chain links TRBV7-9 with TRBJ1-2; D not resolved. Trimming removed 0 bases at V and 7 bases at J, with 9 bases between. Germline V gene lookup returns CDR1 SEHNR and CDR2 FQNEAQ (reference sequence). The CDR3 contains 13 residues. The CDR3 DNA is TGTGCCAGCAGCTTAGCGCTACAATTTGGCTACACCTTC. It codes for CASSLALQFGYTF.

This clone has just one count. The rearrangement uses TRBV10-3 and TRBJ1-5; D gene uncertain. V dropped 1 base and J dropped 0 bases, with 7 bases sitting between them. Germline CDR1 and CDR2: ENHRY and SYGVKD. This CDR3 contains 15 residues. The CDR3 region has the DNA TGTGCCATCAGTGAGTACGGAATTAGCAATCAGCCCCAGCATTTT. The encoded protein is CAISEYGISNQPQHF.

J is TRBJ2-2 and V is TRBV6-5; D not certain. V lost 2 bases to trimming and J lost 1 base, with 5 bases between them. The CDR3 covers 14 residues. Looked up from germline, CDR1 is MNHEY and CDR2 is SVGAGI. This chain's CDR3 is CASSYLENTGELFF. The CDR3 DNA reads as TGTGCCAGCAGTTACCTTGAGAACACCGGGGAGCTGTTTTTT.

The chain uses TRBV25-1 and TRBJ2-1; D ambiguous. Between the trimmed V and J ends, which lost 11 bases and 7 bases, there was a span of 21 bases. The CDR3 length is 14 residues. CDR1 MGHDK and CDR2 SYGVNS come from the germline V gene. CDR3: CASMSGIDYNEQFF. The CDR3 region has the DNA TGTGCCTCGATGTCCGGCATCGATTATAATGAGCAGTTCTTC.

V gene TRBV2 combines with J gene TRBJ1-4, with 7 bases aligning to TRBD1. CDR3 length: 13 residues. Germline trimming cut 9 bases from V and 7 bases from J; bases unmatched to any gene: 8. The germline V gene encodes CDR1 SNHLY and CDR2 FYNNEI. CDR3 residues: CASEGQLPEKLFF. CDR3 bases: TGTGCCAGTGAGGGACAGCTACCTGAAAAACTGTTTTTT. Complete variable domain (other parts from reference TRBV2 and TRBJ1-4): EPEVTQTPSHQVTQMGQEVILRCVPISNHLYFYWYRQILGQKVEFLVSFYNNEISEKSEIFDDQFSVERPDGSNFTLKIRSTKLEDSAMYFCASEGQLPEKLFFGSGTQLSVL.

This clone came up a few times. The chain combines TRBV5-5 with TRBJ1-2; 9 bases align to TRBD1. This CDR3 is built from 15 residues. Germline lookup yields CDR1 SGHKS and CDR2 YYEKEE (reference sequence). V was pared by 1 base and J by 4 bases, with 5 bases of the junction left unmatched. Here the CDR3 reads CASSLIGTGPYGYTF. The DNA of the CDR3 is TGTGCCAGCAGCTTGATTGGGACAGGGCCCTATGGCTACACCTTC.

V is TRBV10-3 and J is TRBJ1-6; 9 nucleotides align to TRBD1. Unmatched junction bases numbered 2, after V lost 5 bases and J lost 6 bases. The length of the CDR3 is 14 residues. In germline, CDR1 is ENHRY, CDR2 SYGVKD. The CDR3 DNA reads as TGTGCCATCAGTAGGGACAGGGTTAATTCACCCCTCCACTTT. Translated, it gives CAISRDRVNSPLHF.

CDR3 DNA sequence: TGTGCCAGCAGCTTCACGGGGCGGGGGAACAATGAGCAGTTCTTC. Residues: CASSFTGRGNNEQFF. The chain uses TRBV5-4 and TRBJ2-1; TRBD2 matches 7 bases. CDR3 size: 15 residues. J lost 5 bases, V lost 2 bases, and 7 bases had no gene match. The germline V gene encodes CDR1 SGHNT and CDR2 YYREEE (reference sequence).

The chain is built from TRBV7-6 and TRBJ1-4, with unresolved D. V was pared by 3 bases and J by 0 bases, with 8 bases between. The CDR3 totals 15 residues. Germline V gene sequence: CDR1 SGHVS, CDR2 FNYEAQ. CDR3 loop: CASSFDGATNEKLFF. The DNA for the CDR3 is TGTGCCAGCAGCTTTGACGGGGCAACTAATGAAAAACTGTTTTTT.

The V and J genes are TRBV7-6 and TRBJ2-7, with D perhaps assigned TRBD1 or TRBD2 (5 bases each). Trimming took 4 bases from V and 3 from J, leaving 7 bases between them. Germline V CDR1 and CDR2: SGHVS, FNYEAQ. The CDR3 consists of 12 residues. The CDR3 DNA is TGTGCCAGCAGCTGGGACGACTACGAGCAGTACTTC. Translation: CASSWDDYEQYF. Looking up the rest from reference TRBV7-6 and TRBJ2-7 gives the full variable domain: GAGVSQSPRYKVTKRGQDVALRCDPISGHVSLYWYRQALGQGPEFLTYFNYEAQQDKSGLPNDRFSAERPEGSISTLTIQRTEQRDSAMYRCASSWDDYEQYFGPGTRLTVT.